A single sample is the source of the 18 T cell receptor beta chains below, sequenced in a study of T cell clonality in common variable immunodeficiency. Broader study findings: Common variable immunodeficiency TCR beta sequences reportedly had fewer deletions and N-nucleotide insertions.

These receptors have no known antigen. TCRdb's copy holds only in-frame clones and misses some; the assay was immunoSEQ multiplex PCR. The repertoire yields about 12,000 clones, none seen only once; the top ten contain roughly 6.9%. Material for sequencing was peripheral blood mononuclear cells. These receptors all come from a human donor with common variable immunodeficiency.

This clone was counted a few times. The read finishes 3 residues shy of the CDR3 end, and the germline J gene is used to complete it. This chain links TRBV7-9 with TRBJ1-1; D unresolved. Germline V gene data show CDR1 as SEHNR and CDR2 as FQNEAQ (reference sequence). Trimming took off 2 bases at V and 4 bases at J, with 5 bases between the two ends. There are 12 residues in the CDR3. The CDR3 DNA, read in part, is TGTGCCAGCAGCTTATATCTCACTGAA. Translating gives CASSLYLTE. The entire CDR3 protein is CASSLYLTEAFF.

This clone was found a few times. The CDR3 end is not reached by the read, which stops 3 residues before it; the germline J gene fills it in. The chain uses TRBV30 and TRBJ1-5; 9 bases map to TRBD1. The CDR3 is made up of 14 amino acids. The V gene end was trimmed by 2 bases and the J gene end by 5 bases; junction bases not matched to a gene: 4. CDR1 is GTSNPN and CDR2 is SVGIG in the germline V gene (reference sequence). CDR3 residues: CAWSTGQGYQPQHF. CDR3 DNA, as far as it was read: TGTGCCTGGAGTACGGGACAGGGATATCAGCCC.

As for this clone: Coverage ceases 3 residues before the CDR3 finishes, and the germline J gene fills in the end. The J gene is TRBJ1-1, the V gene TRBV7-9; TRBD1 might be the D (5 bases). Trimming removed 5 bases at V and 1 base at J, with 11 bases between. The germline CDR1 and CDR2 sequences are SEHNR and FQNEAQ (reference sequence). The CDR3 length is 14 residues. The part of the CDR3 DNA that was read is TGTGCCAGCAGCCAAATGGGGCAGAACACTGAA. This sequence encodes CASSQMGQNTE. Given in full, the CDR3 is CASSQMGQNTEAFF.

To note about this clone: The observed sequence ends 3 residues before the CDR3 terminus, with the missing tail filled in from the germline J gene. The J gene is TRBJ2-7, the V gene TRBV2; D possibly corresponds to TRBD1 (6 bases). There are 13 residues in the CDR3. The germline CDR1 and CDR2 sequences are SNHLY and FYNNEI. V lost 6 bases and J 2 bases, leaving 11 bases between the germline ends. The CDR3 region is CASRATGTYEQYF. The sequenced CDR3 bases are TGTGCCAGCAGGGCCACAGGGACCTACGAG. Full variable domain (remainder filled in from reference TRBV2 and TRBJ2-7): EPEVTQTPSHQVTQMGQEVILRCVPISNHLYFYWYRQILGQKVEFLVSFYNNEISEKSEIFDDQFSVERPDGSNFTLKIRSTKLEDSAMYFCASRATGTYEQYFGPGTRLTVT.

A note on this clone: Read sequence stops 3 residues before the CDR3 end, and the germline J gene provides the missing end. This chain joins TRBV5-1 and TRBJ2-7; 8 bases agree with TRBD2. The CDR3 runs to 16 residues. The J segment lost 3 bases and the V segment lost 3 bases, leaving 11 bases of the junction unmatched. Germline V gene data show CDR1 as SGHRS and CDR2 as YFSETQ. CDR3 DNA (partial): TGCGCCAGCAGCTGGGGAGGTCGGGGGGGCCTCTACGAG. Translating gives CASSWGGRGGLYE. The full CDR3 protein reads CASSWGGRGGLYEQYF.

This clone turned up a few times. The observed sequence ends 3 residues before the CDR3 terminus, with the missing tail filled in from the germline J gene. J is TRBJ2-7 and V is TRBV2; D may be TRBD2 (5 bases). Between the trimmed V and J ends, which lost 3 bases and 3 bases, there was a span of 15 bases. Germline V lookup: CDR1 SNHLY, CDR2 FYNNEI. The CDR3 consists of 15 residues. The part of the CDR3 DNA that was read is TGTGCCAGCAGTGACCGGGCCAGACTAATCTACGAG. Its protein is CASSDRARLIYE. The entire CDR3 protein is CASSDRARLIYEQYF. The variable domain in full, with the rest retrieved from reference TRBV2 and TRBJ2-7, is EPEVTQTPSHQVTQMGQEVILRCVPISNHLYFYWYRQILGQKVEFLVSFYNNEISEKSEIFDDQFSVERPDGSNFTLKIRSTKLEDSAMYFCASSDRARLIYEQYFGPGTRLTVT.

This clone was counted only a few times. The CDR3 extends 3 residues past the end of the read, so its final part is completed from the germline J gene. This sequence joins TRBV6-2 or TRBV6-3 and TRBJ1-1; TRBD1 might be the D (5 bases). This CDR3 has 15 residues. CDR1 and CDR2 (germline): MNHEY, SVGEGT. The V gene lost 4 bases and the J gene lost 0 bases, with 12 bases spanning the gap. This chain's CDR3 is CASSFHRIMNTEAFF. CDR3 bases read: TGTGCCAGCAGTTTCCACAGGATAATGAACACTGAA.

This clone was detected a few times. Read data end 3 residues before the CDR3 end; the end is taken from the germline J gene. V gene TRBV18 combines with J gene TRBJ2-3, with a tentative D call TRBD2 (6 bases). The V end was cut by 0 bases, the J end by 3 bases, with 10 bases between. Per germline, CDR1 KGHSH and CDR2 LQKENI. The length of the CDR3 is 15 residues. CDR3 sequence: CASSPPSGVTDTQYF. The sequenced CDR3 bases are TGTGCCAGCTCACCACCGTCGGGGGTGACAGATACG.

Incomplete CDR3 DNA: TGTGCCAGCCGAAAGGGGACAGGGGTTCAATGGACC. This codes for CASRKGTGVQWT. The entire CDR3 protein reads CASRKGTGVQWTQYF. The chain links TRBV7-2 to TRBJ2-5, with 10 bases aligning to TRBD1. The CDR3 end lies 3 residues beyond the end of the read and is filled in from the germline J gene. The length of the CDR3 is 15 residues. The V gene end was trimmed by 8 bases and the J gene end by 7 bases; junction bases not matched to a gene: 13. In germline, CDR1 is SGHTA, CDR2 FQGNSA.

This clone appeared a few times. The read ends 3 residues early relative to the CDR3; the germline J gene fills the gap. This chain joins TRBV5-1 and TRBJ2-1, with a weak D call TRBD2 (5 bases). The length of the CDR3 is 14 residues. V lost 0 bases to trimming and J lost 6 bases, with 10 bases between them. Germline V gene data show CDR1 as SGHRS and CDR2 as YFSETQ. The covered CDR3 bases are TGCGCCAGCAGCTTGGTTGAGGGTAGCAATGAG. Protein sequence: CASSLVEGSNE. The entire CDR3 protein reads CASSLVEGSNEQFF.

This clone was seen only a few times. CDR3 bases read: TGTGCCAGCTCACCTCAGGGTCCTAACTATGGC. It yields the protein CASSPQGPNYG. The complete CDR3 sequence is CASSPQGPNYGYTF. The rearrangement joins TRBV18 to TRBJ1-2, with D perhaps TRBD1 (5 bases). The read ends 3 residues before the CDR3 terminus; that terminus is restored from the germline J gene. V shed 3 bases and J shed 0 bases, with 8 bases lying between them. Germline loops: CDR1 KGHSH, CDR2 LQKENI. The CDR3 sequence is 14 residues long.

As to this clone: Read data end 3 residues before the CDR3 end; the end is taken from the germline J gene. The chain combines TRBV19 with TRBJ2-3; 11 bases line up with TRBD2. V gave up 5 bases and J gave up 3 bases; unmatched junction bases: 7. This CDR3 is 16 amino acids long. CDR1 is LNHDA, CDR2 SQIVND, per germline (reference sequence). CDR3 amino acids: CASSPRLAGPTDTQYF. The sequenced CDR3 bases are TGTGCCAGTAGTCCCCGACTAGCGGGGCCGACAGATACG.

As for this clone: The sequence runs out 3 residues before the end of the CDR3; the remainder is reconstructed from the germline J gene. J is TRBJ2-6 and V is TRBV7-6; no clear D. CDR1 and CDR2 (germline): SGHVS, FNYEAQ. The length of the CDR3 is 15 residues. Trimming took 1 base from V and 2 from J, leaving 6 bases between them. The CDR3 loop is CASSLGQAGANVLTF. CDR3 DNA, as far as it was read: TGTGCCAGCAGCTTAGGGCAGGCTGGGGCCAACGTC.

Concerning this clone: The read terminates 3 residues before the CDR3 end, so the remaining end is supplied by the germline J gene. The chain employs TRBV19 and TRBJ1-5; perhaps TRBD1 as D (5 bases). Germline CDR1 LNHDA, CDR2 SQIVND (reference sequence). The CDR3 runs 17 residues. Deletions cut 1 base from V and 0 bases from J, with 13 bases between. This CDR3 is CASSIVDRFYSNQPQHF. CDR3 DNA, as far as it was read: TGTGCCAGTAGTATAGTTGACAGATTTTATAGCAATCAGCCC.

In this sample, this clone turned up a few times. From the germline J gene comes the end of the CDR3, since the read stops 3 residues before it. V is TRBV7-6 and J is TRBJ1-2, with 8 bases aligning to TRBD1. Germline V CDR1 and CDR2: SGHVS, FNYEAQ. The CDR3 loop spans 15 amino acids. The CDR3 bases that were read are TGTGCCAGCAGCTTAGTGGGAGACAGGGGCGGAGGC. Translation: CASSLVGDRGGG. The CDR3 in its entirety is CASSLVGDRGGGYTF.

A word on this clone: The sequenced fragment ends 3 residues before the CDR3 boundary, so the rest is inferred from the germline J gene. J is TRBJ2-3 and V is TRBV18; weak D call: TRBD2 (5 bases). This CDR3 has 16 residues. Between the trimmed V and J ends, which lost 0 bases and 3 bases, there was a span of 13 bases. Germline-derived CDR1 and CDR2 are KGHSH and LQKENI. CDR3 region: CASSPPGLRGTDTQYF. Partial CDR3 DNA: TGTGCCAGCTCACCACCGGGCCTCCGGGGAACAGATACG.

Concerning this clone: The CDR3 end falls 3 residues outside the read, so it is completed with the germline J gene. This chain uses TRBV30 with TRBJ2-7, with a tentative D call TRBD2 (5 bases). Germline CDR1 reads GTSNPN; CDR2 reads SVGIG (reference sequence). The CDR3 runs 15 residues. Deletions cut 3 bases from V and 2 bases from J, with 17 bases between. CDR3 region: CAWSVESGAAYEQYF. Incomplete CDR3 DNA: TGTGCCTGGAGCGTCGAGAGCGGAGCCGCCTACGAG.

The CDR3 region is CASQEEGVGTEAFF. The CDR3 DNA, read in part, is TGTGCCAGTCAAGAGGAGGGGGTCGGCACTGAA. V usage is TRBV19 and J usage is TRBJ1-1; TRBD1 is a possible D gene (6 bases). The DNA ends 3 residues before the CDR3 does, and the rest of the CDR3 is filled in from the germline J gene. CDR3 length: 14 amino acids. The germline gives CDR1 LNHDA, CDR2 SQIVND (reference sequence). With 8 bases removed from V and 4 bases from J, the gap between germline ends came to 17 bases.